This T cell receptor (beta chain) originates from a study of blood T cell repertoires in COVID-19. Across the study: The samples span acute and convalescent COVID-19 from the United States, Italy and Spain. Sources were T cells, B-cell-depleted T cells, or PBMCs; the material itself was cDNA or gDNA.

The CDR3 contains 14 residues. CDR1 is SGHTS and CDR2 is YDEGEE in the germline V gene. V shed 9 bases, J shed 7 bases, and the junction held 16 bases outside the gene matches. Recruited during active infection, patients (from Seattle) were subsequently followed longitudinally. In the authors' methods: From reference gene primer amplification, estimates of nucleated cell counts were derived. Method: immunoSEQ multiplex PCR; TCRdb's copy keeps in-frame clones and lacks some. D and trimming were read from the DNA, whereas the V and J calls and clone size are those reported in that table. The profile covers hundreds of thousands of clones, with 70% to 90% appearing a single time and 0.65% to 1% taken by the ten largest.

The chain uses TRBV5-8 and TRBJ2-7, with TRBD1 matching 7 bases. The TCR comes from a man aged 18-30 years with COVID-19, enrolled during active disease. Source material: peripheral blood. As DNA, the CDR3 is TGTGCCACCTTGAGGGACAGTACGAGATGGGAGCAGTACTTC. It codes for CATLRDSTRWEQYF.